This T cell receptor beta chain was retrieved from a study of cytomegalovirus exposure and HLA in healthy donors (dated by TCRdb to 2015 to 2018). For the wider study: According to an earlier analysis of 587 of the donors, about 179 million T cells yielded some 110 million unique TCR beta sequences and 250 to 350 Gb of sequence data. Donor age, sex, ethnicity and CMV serostatus were compiled alongside the repertoire data. To decide whether each TCR beta V gene segment behaved as functional or pseudogenic, an earlier analysis of fewer than 750 of the donors relied on high-throughput TCR beta sequencing. In the later analysis, no new phenotypic data were used to find candidate immune exposures; instead, reliance was placed on TCR beta sequences and their occurrence across donors. Across around 400 genotyped donors of the cohort, an average of roughly 230,000 unique TCR beta nucleotide sequences per donor were sequenced, and roughly 17% of those sequences were non-productive. In a later genetic analysis, genome-wide SNP genotypes for 398 of the 666 donors were used, and that subset was treated as a discovery cohort. To study patterns of TCR occurrence, a later analysis re-analyzed previously published TCR beta repertoires from 650 to 750 donors and added high-resolution HLA genotyping. To predict cytomegalovirus infection status, the study brought together high-throughput TCR immunosequencing, statistical association of individual TCRs with disease status, and machine learning. Roughly 5 DR-DQ haplotypes were treated as single units for association and clustering because of strong linkage in the cohort. HLA typing included class I and class II loci at four-digit resolution. Among the roughly 410 genotyped donors, around 79% belonged to the genetic ancestry cluster associated with self-reported Caucasian donors. The study was designed to test whether signatures of past pathogen exposure could be identified by cataloging public T cell receptors. The number of donors typed differed by locus, with 629-630 for A, B, C, DRB1 and DQB1, roughly 520 for DQA1, 600 to 610 for DPA1, and some 470 for DPB1. All discovery cohort repertoires had been generated on a single sequencing platform. A separate validation cohort of over 95 different subjects was used in addition to the roughly 670-subject first cohort. The study used immunosequencing to profile the T cell repertoires of around 600 subjects and linked those repertoires to cytomegalovirus serostatus. An early release that covered fewer than 750 HLA-typed donors contained around 300 gigabases of sequencing data and about 84 million unique TCR sequences.

The cohort comprised 666 healthy bone marrow donors. Cohort members were all nominally healthy when sampled, although unrecorded immune exposures were likely present. The donor was CMV seronegative and belonged to the group of 350 or so seronegative cohort members. Each donor provided a peripheral blood sample, and peripheral blood mononuclear cells were used for TCR beta sequencing. The Qiagen DNeasy Blood Extraction Kit was used to extract genomic DNA from the blood cell samples. The junction shows trimming of 5 bases on V and 0 bases on J, plus 11 bases between the germline ends. The CDR3, from cysteine to phenylalanine, totals 15 residues. CDR3 DNA only is kept here, 45 bases in frame from base 1. Looking up the germline V gene (reference sequence) yields CDR1 MNHEY and CDR2 SMNVEV. The library was generated by the immunoSEQ multiplex PCR assay. The multiplex PCR relied on a mix of 60 forward primers for TCR Vbeta segments and 13 reverse primers for TCR Jbeta segments. The CDR3 region of rearranged TCR beta genes was amplified from genomic DNA by a multiplex PCR assay. The Illumina HiSeq System was used to sequence the amplified TCR beta libraries as 87-base-pair reads. Per the source publication's procedure: Across the roughly 670 repertoires, a later analysis counted approximately 83 million unique TCR beta chains, around 11 million of which were shared by at least two donors. Raw reads were error-corrected and collapsed into unique sequences with a nearest-neighbor algorithm that merged closely related sequences to remove PCR and sequencing errors. Alignment of CDR3 sequences to IMGT reference sequences was used to assign V, D and J gene segments. For a sequence to be retained, a match of at least six nucleotides was required to both a V gene segment and a J gene segment. A rearrangement was called productive if the CDR3 had no stop codons and remained in frame with V and J, and every other rearrangement was called non-productive. CDR3 was defined by IMGT convention, running from the second conserved V-encoded cysteine to the conserved J-encoded phenylalanine. The earlier analysis of some 580 of the donors excluded any sequence lacking an unambiguous match to a single V gene segment. An earlier analysis of about 600 of the donors called V segments functional above 56.7% productive rearrangements and segregating when the between-donor standard deviation exceeded 5%. To diagnose cytomegalovirus status from the catalog of TCR beta chain sequences, a statistical classification framework was built. V and J gene assignment, in a later analysis, came from comparing TCR nucleotide sequences with IMGT/GENE-DB human TR gene sequences. In a later analysis, CDR3 sequences and most-parsimonious VDJ recombination scenarios were assigned using the TCRdist pipeline. In a later analysis, every TCR beta chain was defined by the combination of its CDR3 amino acid sequence and its V-gene family, and reads without a unique V-gene family were dropped. As a way to deal with suspected cross-contamination and a sequencing artifact, a later analysis dropped approximately 570 nucleotide sequences that were highly shared and had low generation probability. In a later analysis, a clonal expansion index was calculated for each public chain from normalized within-repertoire ranks of inferred template counts. A later analysis computed generation probabilities with a VDJ recombination model fitted to out-of-frame rearrangements, and checked the results against IGoR. In a later analysis, hypergeometric tests were used to score TCR-TCR, TCR-HLA and TCR-CMV co-occurrence, with a repertoire-size bias correction applied to TCR pairs. False discovery rates were estimated in a later analysis by permuting HLA or CMV assignments 20 times. In a later analysis, co-occurring TCRs were grouped using DBSCAN, with TCRdist sequence similarity added in when clustering inside HLA-allele-positive subsets. Co-occurrence clustering excluded repertoires with fewer than 30,000 or more than 120,000 public chains, plus five with anomalous nucleotide sharing. Here the immuneACCESS table is served through TCRdb, limited to in-frame sequences with V and J called. Missing clones are a known gap in these copies; in checked studies unresolved V genes cover under half, and the rest lacks a known reason. That table furnishes V, J and clone size, whereas the DNA furnished D and trimming. The sample records about 140,000 clones, 80% to 85% of which are singletons. Together, the top ten hold 1.2% of the sample.

Worth noting for this clone: This receptor's antigen is unknown. Per-nucleotide qualities are absent, and no much larger clonotype sits a single base away.

Findings and caveats that apply to the study as a whole: A cluster of highly shared sequence variants was judged likely to be a technical artifact of the sequencing pipeline. In the study, approximately 150 TCR beta chains were listed as associated with cytomegalovirus. Compared with equally common non-associated chains, HLA-associated TCR beta chains in a later analysis were more clonally expanded and had lower generation probabilities. Correlated functional status among segregating V segments might reflect linkage disequilibrium, but an unknown experimental factor could not be ruled out. Three of the identified cytomegalovirus-associated TCR beta chains were confirmed in vitro to be specific for cytomegalovirus antigens. For the cohort, immune exposure information was limited to CMV serostatus. A later analysis found that TCR association rates varied across HLA loci, with DRB1 alleles showing the most associated TCRs and HLA-C alleles the fewest. A further reported finding was that TCR beta sequences accurately predicted the HLA-A and HLA-B alleles for most subjects in the first cohort. In a later analysis, several top co-occurrence clusters were reported to appear linked to parvovirus B19, influenza, CMV and Epstein-Barr virus. In both the original and validation cohorts, the classifier was reported to diagnose cytomegalovirus status with high specificity and sensitivity. Roughly uniform sequencing depth across donors was assumed in presence/absence analyses, although this assumption may not hold. The earlier analysis of around 600 of the donors excluded 15 to 20 rarely observed V segments, including chromosome 9 orphons, because counts were too low. At a false discovery rate of 0.05, a later analysis linked roughly 17,000 TCR beta sequences to specific HLA alleles. The authors suggested that the approach could potentially be extended to other disease states and immunological phenotypes. Because the 87-base-pair reads could not distinguish some IMGT-functional V segments, including TRBV6-2 and TRBV6-3, those segments were excluded. This cohort had only TCR beta chains sequenced, and the lack of alpha or paired-chain data limited which features could be detected. Broadly in line with IMGT annotations, most TCR beta V segments showed up in productive rearrangements about 90% or about 30% of the time in an earlier analysis of about 500 of the donors. A later analysis found that most CMV-associated TCR beta chains appeared HLA-restricted, with HLA associations seemingly driven largely by CMV exposure. Across donors, most TCR sequences were observed very rarely, whereas some public TCRs were present in many individuals. Assigning TCR associations to individual alleles was difficult when HLA alleles, especially DR and DQ, strongly co-occurred. V-gene and J-gene trimming of TCR beta chains was associated with a missense DCLRE1C variant in a later genetic analysis, and the association was replicated in an independent cohort. Compared with the roughly 700-donor mean, donors in an Asian-associated ancestry cluster had fewer N-insertions in productive TCRs, according to a later genetic analysis. Because HLA typing was unavailable for some donors at each locus, only the typed subset was used in association tests.

Sequencing used PBMCs. The source of this sequence is a female donor in good health and CMV-seronegative. The sequence links TRBV27 to TRBJ1-5, with no reliable assignment of the D segment. The CDR3 reads CASSPAGYSNQPQHF. The base sequence is TGTGCCAGCAGTCCGGCGGGATATAGCAATCAGCCCCAGCATTTT.